Listed here is a single T cell receptor beta chain. Antigen specificity is unknown. This table comes from immunoSEQ multiplex PCR, and its TCRdb copy is limited to in-frame clones, with some not included. This sample yields about 180,000 clones, of which about 88% are seen a single time; under 2% belongs to the top ten. This sample is part of a study of T cell responses to AZD1222 COVID-19 vaccine. Findings and limits, study-wide: Elevations in Spike-specific TCR breadth and depth followed administration of two AZD1222 doses. The study reported that nearly half of spike-specific TCRs target unmutated variant regions. Distributed over spike, vaccine-associated CD4 TCRs predominated at 160-218 and 743-854. AZD1222 recipients seropositive at baseline numbered only 6 or 7.

Germline loops: CDR1 SNHLY, CDR2 FYNNEI. This CDR3 contains 16 residues. The V end was cut by 6 bases, the J end by 2 bases, with 17 bases between. This specimen consisted of peripheral blood, obtained on day 0 of AZD1222 vaccination. This TCR was recovered from an adult in good health. The rearrangement joins TRBV2 to TRBJ2-1; tentatively, D is TRBD2 (6 bases). The CDR3 region has the DNA TGTGCCAGCAGACGGATAGCGGAGGAGACCTACAATGAGCAGTTCTTC. Encoded protein: CASRRIAEETYNEQFF.